This entry lists 21 T cell receptor beta chains sequenced from one sample in a study of identical twins. TCRdb recomputed calls from the 5' RACE reads with MiXCR, one row per CDR3 protein. Among 600,000 to 700,000 distinct CDR3 sequences listed, less than 25% were seen once. The sample was also linked to a second study, of T cells expressing NK-cell markers.

Material for sequencing was PBMCs. The receptors were gathered from a woman aged 18-35 years in good health.

This clonotype was recorded at least ten times. V is TRBV29-1 and J is TRBJ2-1; D possibly matches TRBD1 or TRBD2 (5 bases each). The CDR3 has 15 amino acids. CDR1 is SQVTM and CDR2 is ANQGSEA in the germline V gene. V was shortened by 3 bases and J by 0 bases, with 12 bases between the two germline ends. DNA for the CDR3: TGCAGCGTTGAGGGGACGACCAGCTCCTACAATGAGCAGTTCTTC. This translates into CSVEGTTSSYNEQFF.

This clonotype has only one observation. The germline gene is not matched at one end of the junction; a read error may be the cause. This chain joins TRBV7-2 and TRBJ2-2, with D maybe TRBD2 (5 bases). CDR1 and CDR2 from the germline V gene are SGHTA and FQGNSA. The CDR3 extends over 15 amino acids. The CDR3 loop reads CASSLAFLNTGELFF. The DNA for the CDR3 is TGTGCCAGCAGCCTAGCTTTCTTGAACACCGGGGAGCTGTTTTTT.

This clonotype was seen a handful of times. This chain uses TRBV12-3 or TRBV12-4 with TRBJ1-1; a weak D match, TRBD1 (5 bases). CDR3 length: 11 amino acids. Trimming removed 5 bases at V and 8 bases at J, with 9 bases between. In nucleotides, the CDR3 is TGTGCCAGCAGTCCGGGGGGAGAAGCTTTCTTT. It encodes CASSPGGEAFF.

This clonotype was counted many times. The rearrangement joins TRBV10-3 to TRBJ1-5; 8 bases align to TRBD1. The CDR3 is 13 amino acids. V shed 6 bases, J shed 7 bases, and the junction held 5 bases outside the gene matches. Germline assignment: CDR1 ENHRY and CDR2 SYGVKD. DNA for the CDR3: TGTGCCATCAGGGCGGACAGGGAGCAGCCCCAGCATTTT. It yields the protein CAIRADREQPQHF.

V is TRBV27 and J is TRBJ2-5; 7 bases align to TRBD2. The CDR3 length is 14 residues. Germline V gives CDR1 MNHEY, CDR2 SMNVEV (reference sequence). The V and J ends lost 6 bases and 3 bases, in that order; junction bases with no gene match: 7. For the CDR3, the DNA is TGTGCCAGCAGACTCGCGGGAGAGGAAGAGACCCAGTACTTC. This translates into CASRLAGEEETQYF.

This clonotype was found many times. The gene calls are TRBV29-1 and TRBJ2-5; possible D gene TRBD2, 6 bases. Trimming took off 6 bases at V and 1 base at J, with 9 bases between the two ends. Germline V gene lookup returns CDR1 SQVTM and CDR2 ANQGSEA. The CDR3 loop spans 12 amino acids. The CDR3 nucleotides read TGCAGCGTCCTTAGCGGCCAAGAGACCCAGTACTTC. This translates into CSVLSGQETQYF.

This clonotype was seen once. V is TRBV16 and J is TRBJ2-7; D call uncertain. Germline V lookup: CDR1 KGHSY, CDR2 FQNENV. The CDR3 spans 14 residues. The V end lost 1 base, the J end lost 6 bases, and 13 bases lay between the germline ends. Here the CDR3 reads CASSQYNGPGEQYF. CDR3 in DNA: TGTGCCAGCAGCCAATACAATGGCCCGGGCGAGCAGTACTTC.

The V call is TRBV24-1, the J call TRBJ2-7; maybe TRBD1 (6 bases). This CDR3 has 13 residues. CDR1 is KGHDR and CDR2 is SFDVKD in the germline V gene. The germline V and J ends were trimmed by 8 bases and 0 bases, with 10 bases remaining between them. In DNA form, the CDR3 reads TGTGCCACCAAGACAGGTCTCTCCTACGAGCAGTACTTC. This sequence encodes CATKTGLSYEQYF.

There are many counts of this clonotype. The chain joins TRBV20-1 to TRBJ2-1; either TRBD1 or TRBD2 may fit D (5 bases each). The CDR3 runs to 15 residues. V was clipped by 3 bases and J by 10 bases, with 22 bases between them. Germline V gene data show CDR1 as DFQATT and CDR2 as SNEGSKA (reference sequence). CDR3 loop: CSASKWTPTGQEQFF. CDR3 DNA sequence: TGCAGTGCTAGTAAGTGGACTCCAACGGGGCAGGAGCAGTTCTTC.

There are a few counts of this clonotype. The J gene is TRBJ2-2, the V gene TRBV20-1; TRBD2 aligns across 9 bases. The CDR3 totals 15 residues. V trimming: 6 bases; J trimming: 6 bases; junction bases outside the gene matches: 11. The V gene's germline CDR1 is DFQATT and CDR2 SNEGSKA (reference sequence). The CDR3 sequence is CSAPPSRGGAGELFF. The CDR3 DNA sequence: TGCAGTGCCCCACCCTCGCGGGGGGGAGCCGGGGAGCTGTTTTTT.

This sequence joins TRBV12-3 or TRBV12-4 and TRBJ2-3, with D possibly TRBD1 on 5 matching bases. The CDR3 totals 15 residues. Trimming shortened V by 6 bases and J by 4 bases, and 17 bases separated the two germline ends. The CDR3 sequence: CASSFRTSSADTQYF. The CDR3 DNA reads TGTGCCAGCAGCTTTCGGACATCTTCGGCAGATACGCAGTATTTT.

As regards this clonotype: The junction departs from the called germline gene at one end, perhaps through a read error. The rearrangement joins TRBV20-1 to TRBJ1-2, with 9 bases identical to TRBD1. The CDR3 loop spans 16 amino acids. Germline V gene data show CDR1 as DFQATT and CDR2 as SNEGSKA (reference sequence). The CDR3 DNA reads TGCTGTGCTAGAAAAACCGGGACAGGGAATAACTATGGCTACACCTTC. Translation: CCARKTGTGNNYGYTF.

The chain uses TRBV7-9 and TRBJ1-3; 9 bases are a match to TRBD1. Germline CDR1 is SEHNR and CDR2 is FQNEAQ (reference sequence). There are 15 residues in the CDR3. V lost 5 bases and J lost 3; bases outside the gene matches: 5. Here the CDR3 reads CASSTTGGFGNTIYF. Written as DNA, the CDR3 is TGTGCCAGCAGCACCACAGGGGGCTTTGGAAACACCATATATTTT.

The chain recombines TRBV20-1 with TRBJ2-5; either TRBD1 or TRBD2 may supply D (5 bases each). Germline CDR1 DFQATT, CDR2 SNEGSKA (reference sequence). Trimming took off 0 bases at V and 5 bases at J, with 13 bases between the two ends. The CDR3 consists of 14 residues. CDR3 protein: CSARDYEGFETQYF. The CDR3 DNA is TGCAGTGCTAGAGATTACGAGGGGTTCGAGACCCAGTACTTC.

V gene TRBV7-8 combines with J gene TRBJ1-5, with 8 positions matching TRBD1. CDR3 length: 13 amino acids. Per germline, CDR1 SGHVS and CDR2 FQNEAQ. The V gene end was trimmed by 4 bases and the J gene end by 8 bases; junction bases not matched to a gene: 4. DNA for the CDR3: TGTGCCAGCAGCTCAGACAGGGGCGAGCCCCAGCATTTT. The encoded protein is CASSSDRGEPQHF.

This clonotype came up many times. The chain carries TRBV27 and TRBJ2-2; D unclear. The V and J ends lost 8 bases and 7 bases respectively, with 14 bases between them. This CDR3 comprises 13 residues. Germline CDR1 reads MNHEY; CDR2 reads SMNVEV (reference sequence). The CDR3 loop is CASGPDPNGELFF. In DNA, the CDR3 is TGTGCCAGCGGGCCAGATCCCAACGGGGAGCTGTTTTTT.

The rearrangement links TRBV24-1 to TRBJ2-7; 8 bases are shared with TRBD2. This CDR3 has 12 residues. Germline CDR1 and CDR2: KGHDR and SFDVKD. Trimming cost V 4 bases and J 10 bases; bases outside gene matches: 5. The CDR3 is CATSDRGLVQYF. For the CDR3, the DNA is TGTGCCACCAGTGACAGGGGACTAGTTCAGTACTTC.

The V gene is TRBV9, the J gene TRBJ2-7; possible D gene TRBD2, 5 bases. Germline values: CDR1 SGDLS, CDR2 YYNGEE. V was shortened by 1 base and J by 3 bases, with 8 bases between the two germline ends. This CDR3 contains 13 residues. DNA of the CDR3: TGTGCCAGCAGCGTACGGGGTGGCTACGAGCAGTACTTC. Translation: CASSVRGGYEQYF.

This clonotype appeared many times. CDR3 protein: CAIRPGTSGSLNTGELFF. The CDR3 DNA sequence: TGTGCCATCAGGCCCGGGACTAGCGGGAGCTTGAACACCGGGGAGCTGTTTTTT. The V call is TRBV10-3, the J call TRBJ2-2, with 14 bases aligning to TRBD2. In germline, CDR1 is ENHRY, CDR2 SYGVKD. Trimming removed 6 bases from V and 1 base from J; junction bases left unmatched: 7. The length of the CDR3 is 18 residues.

This CDR3 reads CSARGSPGLAGSEQFF. CDR3 DNA sequence: TGCAGTGCTAGGGGTTCTCCTGGACTAGCGGGGAGTGAGCAGTTCTTC. The chain combines TRBV20-1 with TRBJ2-1; 12 bases fit TRBD2. The CDR3 runs to 16 residues. J lost 9 bases, V lost 3 bases, and 12 bases had no gene match. Looked up from germline, CDR1 is DFQATT and CDR2 is SNEGSKA (reference sequence).

V and J are TRBV10-3 and TRBJ2-7, with a possible D match to TRBD2 (6 bases). In germline, CDR1 is ENHRY, CDR2 SYGVKD. The CDR3 spans 16 residues. V dropped 3 bases and J dropped 3 bases, with 18 bases sitting between them. CDR3 in amino acids: CAISEIFDGRGYEQYF. The CDR3 bases are TGTGCCATCAGTGAAATTTTTGACGGGAGAGGCTACGAGCAGTACTTC.